This is a list of T cell receptor beta chains from one sample in a study of blood T cell repertoires in COVID-19. Sequencing used immunoSEQ multiplex PCR; TCRdb keeps in-frame clones, though not all of them. This sample carries about 130,000 clones, 75% to 90% of them seen once, and the ten largest clones take about 2.5%. Sequenced material: PBMCs or T cells enriched from blood (not recorded which). Receptors were obtained from a woman in her fifties or sixties who had recovered from COVID-19. Both conserved end residues are part of each CDR3. Each record gives: V gene, J gene, D gene, clone size, CDR3 protein, CDR3 DNA. A D gene is named only where the DNA matches it firmly. The size of a clone is reported for some rows only, either as once, few or many, or as a class for expanded clones.

V gene: TRBV11-3; J gene: TRBJ2-5; D gene: TRBD2; clone size: -; CDR3 protein: CASSFISGGSQETQYF; CDR3 DNA: TGTGCCAGCAGCTTTATAAGCGGGGGATCACAAGAGACCCAGTACTTC
V gene: TRBV5-1; J gene: TRBJ2-3; D gene: TRBD2; clone size: -; CDR3 protein: CASTTSGTDTQYF; CDR3 DNA: TGCGCCAGCACCACTAGCGGCACAGATACGCAGTATTTT
V gene: TRBV2; J gene: TRBJ2-1; D gene: TRBD2; clone size: few; CDR3 protein: CASRFLAGGYNEQFF; CDR3 DNA: TGTGCCAGCAGGTTTCTAGCGGGGGGGTACAATGAGCAGTTCTTC
V gene: TRBV2; J gene: TRBJ1-1; D gene: TRBD1; clone size: few; CDR3 protein: CASSVGQMNTEAFF; CDR3 DNA: TGTGCCAGCAGTGTGGGACAGATGAACACTGAAGCTTTCTTT
V gene: TRBV9; J gene: TRBJ2-7; D gene: -; clone size: once; CDR3 protein: CASSEGVGIYEQYF; CDR3 DNA: TGTGCCAGCAGCGAGGGGGTGGGAATCTACGAGCAGTACTTC
V gene: TRBV4-3; J gene: TRBJ1-2; D gene: TRBD1; clone size: -; CDR3 protein: CASSQEWQGARGYTF; CDR3 DNA: TGCGCCAGCAGCCAAGAGTGGCAGGGGGCGCGAGGCTACACCTTC
V gene: TRBV18; J gene: TRBJ1-2; D gene: TRBD1; clone size: -; CDR3 protein: CASSPDGTALYGYTF; CDR3 DNA: TGTGCCAGCTCACCAGACGGGACAGCATTATATGGCTACACCTTC
V gene: TRBV6-5; J gene: TRBJ1-4; D gene: -; clone size: -; CDR3 protein: CASSYNDGARRQLFF; CDR3 DNA: TGTGCCAGCAGTTACAACGACGGCGCCCGGAGACAACTGTTTTTT
V gene: TRBV5-1; J gene: TRBJ2-1; D gene: TRBD1; clone size: once; CDR3 protein: CASSLDRTGANEQFF; CDR3 DNA: TGCGCCAGCAGCTTGGACCGGACAGGGGCAAATGAGCAGTTCTTC
V gene: TRBV7-2; J gene: TRBJ2-1; D gene: -; clone size: -; CDR3 protein: CASSHRGGYNEQFF; CDR3 DNA: TGTGCCAGCAGCCACAGGGGGGGGTACAATGAGCAGTTCTTC
V gene: TRBV5-1; J gene: TRBJ2-2; D gene: -; clone size: once; CDR3 protein: CASKTGTLNTGELFF; CDR3 DNA: TGCGCCAGCAAGACTGGGACACTGAACACCGGGGAGCTGTTTTTT
V gene: TRBV24-1; J gene: TRBJ1-2; D gene: TRBD1; clone size: few; CDR3 protein: CATSSGTGDGYTF; CDR3 DNA: TGTGCCACCAGCTCCGGGACAGGGGATGGCTACACCTTC
V gene: TRBV4-2; J gene: TRBJ2-6; D gene: -; clone size: once; CDR3 protein: CASSQEASGANVLTF; CDR3 DNA: TGTGCCAGCAGCCAAGAGGCCTCTGGGGCCAACGTCCTGACTTTC
V gene: TRBV19; J gene: TRBJ2-3; D gene: -; clone size: -; CDR3 protein: CASSLGRRTSTDTQYF; CDR3 DNA: TGTGCCAGTAGCCTAGGACGGAGGACTAGCACAGATACGCAGTATTTT